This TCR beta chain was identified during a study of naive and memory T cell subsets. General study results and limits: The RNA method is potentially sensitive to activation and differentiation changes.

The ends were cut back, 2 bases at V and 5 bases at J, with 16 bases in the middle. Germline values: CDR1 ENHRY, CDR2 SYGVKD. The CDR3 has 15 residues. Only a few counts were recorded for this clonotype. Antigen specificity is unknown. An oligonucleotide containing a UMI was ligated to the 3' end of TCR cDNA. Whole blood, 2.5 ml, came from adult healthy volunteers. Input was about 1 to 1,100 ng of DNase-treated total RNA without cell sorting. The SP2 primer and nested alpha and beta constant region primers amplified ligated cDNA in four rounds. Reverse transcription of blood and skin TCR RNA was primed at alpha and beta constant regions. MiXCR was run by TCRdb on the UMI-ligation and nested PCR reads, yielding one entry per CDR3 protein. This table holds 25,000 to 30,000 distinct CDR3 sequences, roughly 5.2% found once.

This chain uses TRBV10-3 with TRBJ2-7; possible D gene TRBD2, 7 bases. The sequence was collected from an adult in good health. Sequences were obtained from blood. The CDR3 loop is CAISEGGARVNEQYF. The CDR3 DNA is TGTGCCATCAGTGAGGGGGGGGCGAGGGTAAACGAGCAGTACTTC.